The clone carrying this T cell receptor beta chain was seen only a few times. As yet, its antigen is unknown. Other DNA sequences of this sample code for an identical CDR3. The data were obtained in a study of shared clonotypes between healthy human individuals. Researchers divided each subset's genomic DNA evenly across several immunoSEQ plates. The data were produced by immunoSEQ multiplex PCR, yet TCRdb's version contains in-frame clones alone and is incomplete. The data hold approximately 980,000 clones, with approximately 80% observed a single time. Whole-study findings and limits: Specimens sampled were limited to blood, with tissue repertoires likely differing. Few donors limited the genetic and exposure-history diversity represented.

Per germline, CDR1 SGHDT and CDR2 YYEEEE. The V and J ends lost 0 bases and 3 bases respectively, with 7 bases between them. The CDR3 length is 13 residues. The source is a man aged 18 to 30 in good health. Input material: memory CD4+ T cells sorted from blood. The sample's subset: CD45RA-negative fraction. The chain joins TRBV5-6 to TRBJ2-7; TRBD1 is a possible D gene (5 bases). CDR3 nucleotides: TGTGCCAGCAGCTTGGACAGGAGCTACGAGCAGTACTTC. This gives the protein CASSLDRSYEQYF.